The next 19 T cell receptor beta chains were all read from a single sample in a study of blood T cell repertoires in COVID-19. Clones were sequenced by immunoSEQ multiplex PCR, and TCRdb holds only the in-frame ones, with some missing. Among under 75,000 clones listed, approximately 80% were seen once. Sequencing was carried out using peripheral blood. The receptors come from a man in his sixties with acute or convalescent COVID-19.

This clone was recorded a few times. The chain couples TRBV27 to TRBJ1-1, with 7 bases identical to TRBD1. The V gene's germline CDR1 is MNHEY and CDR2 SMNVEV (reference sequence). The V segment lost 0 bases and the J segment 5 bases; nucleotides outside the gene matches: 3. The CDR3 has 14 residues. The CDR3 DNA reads TGTGCCAGCAGTTTATCAGGGGGCCGGACTGAAGCTTTCTTT. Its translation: CASSLSGGRTEAFF.

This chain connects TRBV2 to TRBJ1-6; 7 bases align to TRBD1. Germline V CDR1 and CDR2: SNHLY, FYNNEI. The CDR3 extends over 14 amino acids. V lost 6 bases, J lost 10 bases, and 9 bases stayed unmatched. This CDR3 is CASSTGTVASPLHF. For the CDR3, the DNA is TGTGCCAGCAGCACCGGGACAGTCGCATCACCCCTCCACTTT.

The CDR3 nucleotides are TGTGCCAGCTCACGGGAGATCGACTATGGCTACACCTTC. This gives the protein CASSREIDYGYTF. V and J are TRBV18 and TRBJ1-2; the D is unclear. This CDR3 spans 13 amino acids. Deletions cut 4 bases from V and 3 bases from J, with 9 bases between. The V gene's germline CDR1 is KGHSH and CDR2 LQKENI.

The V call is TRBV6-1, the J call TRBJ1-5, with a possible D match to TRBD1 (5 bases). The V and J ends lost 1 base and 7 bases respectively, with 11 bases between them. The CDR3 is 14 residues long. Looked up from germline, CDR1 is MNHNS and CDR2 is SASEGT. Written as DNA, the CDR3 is TGTGCCAGCAGTGAAGTCGGGGGAGCACAGCCCCAGCATTTT. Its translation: CASSEVGGAQPQHF.

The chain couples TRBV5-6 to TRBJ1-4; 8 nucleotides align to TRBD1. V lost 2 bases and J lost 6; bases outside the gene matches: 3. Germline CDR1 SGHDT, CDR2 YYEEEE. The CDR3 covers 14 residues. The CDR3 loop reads CASSFRGQDEKLFF. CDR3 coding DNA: TGTGCCAGCAGCTTCAGGGGGCAGGATGAAAAACTGTTTTTT.

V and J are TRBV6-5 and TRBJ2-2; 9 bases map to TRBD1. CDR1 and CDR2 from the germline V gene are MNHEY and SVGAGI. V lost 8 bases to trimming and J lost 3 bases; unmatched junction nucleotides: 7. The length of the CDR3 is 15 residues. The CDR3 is CASESWTGDTGELFF. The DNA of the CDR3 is TGTGCCAGCGAGTCGTGGACAGGGGACACCGGGGAGCTGTTTTTT.

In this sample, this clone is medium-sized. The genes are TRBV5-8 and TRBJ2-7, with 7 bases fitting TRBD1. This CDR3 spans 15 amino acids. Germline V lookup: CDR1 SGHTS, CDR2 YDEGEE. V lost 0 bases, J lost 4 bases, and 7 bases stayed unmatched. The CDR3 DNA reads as TGTGCCAGCAGCTTGGGTCCGGGACAGACGTACGAGCAGTACTTC. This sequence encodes CASSLGPGQTYEQYF.

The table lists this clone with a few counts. The CDR3 here is CASSSPGLATYEQYF. Written as DNA, the CDR3 is TGTGCCAGCAGCTCTCCGGGACTAGCGACCTACGAGCAGTACTTC. The chain combines TRBV5-4 with TRBJ2-7; 10 bases align to TRBD2. Trimming removed 3 bases from V and 2 bases from J; junction bases left unmatched: 5. The CDR3 consists of 15 residues. Germline CDR1 is SGHNT and CDR2 is YYREEE (reference sequence).

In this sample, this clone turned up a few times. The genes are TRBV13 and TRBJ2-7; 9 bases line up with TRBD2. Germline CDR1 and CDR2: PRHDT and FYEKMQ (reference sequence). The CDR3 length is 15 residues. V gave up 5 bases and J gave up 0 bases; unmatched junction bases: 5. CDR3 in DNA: TGTGCCAGCAGCACAGGACTAGCGAGCTCCTACGAGCAGTACTTC. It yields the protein CASSTGLASSYEQYF.

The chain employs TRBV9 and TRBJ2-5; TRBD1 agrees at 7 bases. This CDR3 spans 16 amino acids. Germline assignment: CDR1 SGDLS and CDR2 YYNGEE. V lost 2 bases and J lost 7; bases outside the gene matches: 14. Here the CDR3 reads CASSVTGASLSGTQYF. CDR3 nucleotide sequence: TGTGCCAGCAGCGTCACAGGGGCCTCCCTTTCGGGGACCCAGTACTTC.

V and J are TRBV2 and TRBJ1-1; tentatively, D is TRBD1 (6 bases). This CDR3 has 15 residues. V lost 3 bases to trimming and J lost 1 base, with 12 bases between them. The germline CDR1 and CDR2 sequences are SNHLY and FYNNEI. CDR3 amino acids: CASSDLGQPNTEAFF. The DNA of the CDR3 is TGTGCCAGCAGTGATCTCGGACAGCCGAACACTGAAGCTTTCTTT.

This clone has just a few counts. CDR3 coding DNA: TGTGCCAGCAGAGTACAGGGGGCGACAGGCTACACCTTC. This gives the protein CASRVQGATGYTF. The chain couples TRBV5-4 to TRBJ1-2, with 9 bases matching TRBD1. The CDR3 sequence is 13 residues long. Germline trimming cut 5 bases from V and 8 bases from J; bases unmatched to any gene: 7. Germline CDR1 SGHNT, CDR2 YYREEE (reference sequence).

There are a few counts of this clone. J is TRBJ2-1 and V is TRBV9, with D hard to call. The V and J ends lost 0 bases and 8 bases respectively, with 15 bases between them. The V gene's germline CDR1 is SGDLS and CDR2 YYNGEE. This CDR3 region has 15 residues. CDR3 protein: CASSVEGHNRDEQFF. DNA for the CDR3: TGTGCCAGCAGCGTAGAAGGCCACAACCGGGATGAGCAGTTCTTC.

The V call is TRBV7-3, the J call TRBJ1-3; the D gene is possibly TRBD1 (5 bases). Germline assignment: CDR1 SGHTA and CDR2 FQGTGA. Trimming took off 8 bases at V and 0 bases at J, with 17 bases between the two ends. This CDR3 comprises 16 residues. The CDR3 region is CASLKQALRSGNTIYF. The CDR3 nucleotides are TGTGCCAGCCTCAAACAGGCCCTGCGCTCTGGAAACACCATATATTTT.

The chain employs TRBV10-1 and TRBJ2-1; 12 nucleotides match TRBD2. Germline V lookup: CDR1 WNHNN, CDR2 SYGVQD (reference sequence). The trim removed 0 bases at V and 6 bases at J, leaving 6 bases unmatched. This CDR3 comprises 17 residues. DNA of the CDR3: TGCGCCAGCAGTGAGTCGGGGAGGGGACTAGCGGGCAATGAGCAGTTCTTC. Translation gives CASSESGRGLAGNEQFF.

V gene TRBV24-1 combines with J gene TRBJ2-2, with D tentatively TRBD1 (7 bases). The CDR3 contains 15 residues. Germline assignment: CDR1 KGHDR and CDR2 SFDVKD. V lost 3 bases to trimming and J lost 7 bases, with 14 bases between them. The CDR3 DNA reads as TGTGCCACCAGTGATGGAGGGGGCGCCGGCGGGGAGCTGTTTTTT. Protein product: CATSDGGGAGGELFF.

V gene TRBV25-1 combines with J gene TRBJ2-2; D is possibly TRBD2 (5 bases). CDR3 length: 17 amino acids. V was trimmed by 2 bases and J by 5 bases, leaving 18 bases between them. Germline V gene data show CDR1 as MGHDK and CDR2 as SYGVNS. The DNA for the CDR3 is TGTGCCAGCAGTGAAGGGAGTAGGGTAGCCTGGACCGGGGAGCTGTTTTTT. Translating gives CASSEGSRVAWTGELFF.

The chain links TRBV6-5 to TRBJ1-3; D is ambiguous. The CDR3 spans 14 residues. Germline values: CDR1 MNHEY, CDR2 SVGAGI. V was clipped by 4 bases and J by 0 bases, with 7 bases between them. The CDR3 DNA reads TGTGCCAGCAGTTCCCAGGCCTCTGGAAACACCATATATTTT. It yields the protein CASSSQASGNTIYF.

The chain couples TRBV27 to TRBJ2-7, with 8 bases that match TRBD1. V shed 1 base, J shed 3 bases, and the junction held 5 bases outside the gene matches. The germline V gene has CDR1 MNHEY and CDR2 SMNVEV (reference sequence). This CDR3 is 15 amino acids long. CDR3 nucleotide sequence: TGTGCCAGCAGTTTATTGGACAGGGCCTACTACGAGCAGTACTTC. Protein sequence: CASSLLDRAYYEQYF.